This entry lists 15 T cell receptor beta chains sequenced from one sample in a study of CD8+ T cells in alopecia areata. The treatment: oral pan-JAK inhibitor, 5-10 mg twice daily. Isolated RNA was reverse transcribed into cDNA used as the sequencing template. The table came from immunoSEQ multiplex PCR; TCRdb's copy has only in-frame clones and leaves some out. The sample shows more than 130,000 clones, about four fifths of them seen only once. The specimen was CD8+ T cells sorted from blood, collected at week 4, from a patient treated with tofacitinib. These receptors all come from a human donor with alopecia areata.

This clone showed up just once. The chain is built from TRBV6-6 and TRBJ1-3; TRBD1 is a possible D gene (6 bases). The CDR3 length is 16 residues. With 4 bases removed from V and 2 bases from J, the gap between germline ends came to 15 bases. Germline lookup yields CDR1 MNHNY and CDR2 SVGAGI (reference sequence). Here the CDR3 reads CASSSRTESAGNTIYF. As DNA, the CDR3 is TGTGCCAGCAGTTCCCGGACAGAATCGGCTGGAAACACCATATATTTT.

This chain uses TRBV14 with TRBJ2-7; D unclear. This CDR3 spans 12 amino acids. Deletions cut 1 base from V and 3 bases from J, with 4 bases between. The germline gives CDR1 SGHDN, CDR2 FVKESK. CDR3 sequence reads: CASSQAGYEQYF. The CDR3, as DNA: TGTGCCAGCAGCCAAGCCGGCTACGAGCAGTACTTC.

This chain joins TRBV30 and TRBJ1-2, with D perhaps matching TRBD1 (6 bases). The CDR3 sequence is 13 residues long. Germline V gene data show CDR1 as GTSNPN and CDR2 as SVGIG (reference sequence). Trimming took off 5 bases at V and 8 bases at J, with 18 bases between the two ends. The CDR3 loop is CAWDPRGGYGYTF. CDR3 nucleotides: TGTGCCTGGGACCCAAGGGGGGGGTACGGCTACACCTTC.

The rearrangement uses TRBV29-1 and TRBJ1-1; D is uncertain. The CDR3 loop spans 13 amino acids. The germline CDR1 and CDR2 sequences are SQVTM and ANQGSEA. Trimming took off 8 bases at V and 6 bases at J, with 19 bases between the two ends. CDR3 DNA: TGCAGCTCCTTAATATCGTTAAGCGCTGAAGCTTTCTTT. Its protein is CSSLISLSAEAFF.

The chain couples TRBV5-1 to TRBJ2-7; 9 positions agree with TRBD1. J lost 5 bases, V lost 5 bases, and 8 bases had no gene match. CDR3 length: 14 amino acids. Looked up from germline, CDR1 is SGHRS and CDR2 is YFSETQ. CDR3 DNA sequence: TGCGCCAGCAGTCCCGGGACAGGGCTCGACGAGCAGTACTTC. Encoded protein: CASSPGTGLDEQYF.

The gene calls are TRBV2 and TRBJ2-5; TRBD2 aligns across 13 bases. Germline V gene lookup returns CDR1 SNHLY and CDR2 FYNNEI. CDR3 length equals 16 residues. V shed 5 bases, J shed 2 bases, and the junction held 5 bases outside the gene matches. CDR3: CASSHGTSGAQETQYF. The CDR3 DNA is TGTGCCAGCAGTCACGGGACTAGCGGGGCTCAAGAGACCCAGTACTTC.

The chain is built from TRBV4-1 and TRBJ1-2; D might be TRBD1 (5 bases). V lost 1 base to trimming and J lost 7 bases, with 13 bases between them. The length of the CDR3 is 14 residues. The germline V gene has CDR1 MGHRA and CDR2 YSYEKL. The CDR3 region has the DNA TGCGCCAGCAGCCAAGGGGATTGGACACCTGGCTACACCTTC. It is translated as CASSQGDWTPGYTF.

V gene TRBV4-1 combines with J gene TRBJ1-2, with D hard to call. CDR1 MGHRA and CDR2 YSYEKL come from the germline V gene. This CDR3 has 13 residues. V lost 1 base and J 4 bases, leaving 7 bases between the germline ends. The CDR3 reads CASSQVDLYGYTF. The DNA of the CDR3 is TGCGCCAGCAGCCAAGTAGATCTCTATGGCTACACCTTC.

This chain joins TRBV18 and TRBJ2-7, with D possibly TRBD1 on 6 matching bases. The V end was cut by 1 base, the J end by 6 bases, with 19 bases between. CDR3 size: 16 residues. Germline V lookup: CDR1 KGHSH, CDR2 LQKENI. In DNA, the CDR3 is TGTGCCAGCTCACCACTCCTCCTGGCAGGGGAGAGCGAGCAGTACTTC. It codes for CASSPLLLAGESEQYF.

This chain's CDR3 is CASSEAILETDTQYF. CDR3 DNA: TGTGCCAGCAGTGAAGCGATTTTGGAGACAGATACGCAGTATTTT. J is TRBJ2-3 and V is TRBV6-1; no clear D gene. V shed 0 bases and J shed 3 bases, with 10 bases lying between them. This CDR3 has 15 amino acids. Germline CDR1 is MNHNS and CDR2 is SASEGT.

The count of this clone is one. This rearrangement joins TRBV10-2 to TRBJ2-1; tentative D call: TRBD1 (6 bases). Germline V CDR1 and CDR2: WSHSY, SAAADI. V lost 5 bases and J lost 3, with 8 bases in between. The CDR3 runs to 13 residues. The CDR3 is CASSPDSYNEQFF. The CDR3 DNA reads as TGCGCCAGCAGTCCGGACAGCTACAATGAGCAGTTCTTC.

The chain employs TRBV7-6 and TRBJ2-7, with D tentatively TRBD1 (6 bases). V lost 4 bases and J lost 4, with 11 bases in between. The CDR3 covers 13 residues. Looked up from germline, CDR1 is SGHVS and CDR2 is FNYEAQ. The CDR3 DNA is TGTGCCAGCAGCTCAACAGGGTTTTACGAGCAGTACTTC. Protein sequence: CASSSTGFYEQYF.

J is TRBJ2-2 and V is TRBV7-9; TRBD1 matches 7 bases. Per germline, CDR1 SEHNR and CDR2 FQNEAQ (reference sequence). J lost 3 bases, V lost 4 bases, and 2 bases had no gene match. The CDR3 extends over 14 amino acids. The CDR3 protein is CASSSDRYTGELFF. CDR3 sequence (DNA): TGTGCCAGCAGCTCGGACAGGTACACCGGGGAGCTGTTTTTT. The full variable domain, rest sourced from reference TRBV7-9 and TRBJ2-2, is DTGVSQNPRHKITKRGQNVTFRCDPISEHNRLYWYRQTLGQGPEFLTYFQNEAQLEKSRLLSDRFSAERPKGSFSTLEIQRTEQGDSAMYLCASSSDRYTGELFFGEGSRLTVL.

The CDR3 coding sequence is TGTGCCAGCAGCCAAGATAAAGGGACAGGGGATGGCTACACCTTC. Translation gives CASSQDKGTGDGYTF. The V gene is TRBV4-2, the J gene TRBJ1-2, with 10 bases aligning to TRBD1. Germline trimming cut 0 bases from V and 6 bases from J; bases unmatched to any gene: 4. There are 15 residues in the CDR3. Germline V gene data show CDR1 as LGHNA and CDR2 as YNFKEQ.

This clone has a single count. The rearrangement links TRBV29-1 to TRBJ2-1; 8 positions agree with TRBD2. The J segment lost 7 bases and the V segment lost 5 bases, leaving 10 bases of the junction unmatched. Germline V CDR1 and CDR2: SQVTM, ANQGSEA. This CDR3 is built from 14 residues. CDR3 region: CSVSLSGGWNEQFF. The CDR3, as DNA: TGCAGCGTTTCTTTATCGGGGGGGTGGAATGAGCAGTTCTTC.